Listed below are T cell receptor beta chains from one sample, sequenced in a study of regulatory T cells in long-lasting Graves disease. MiXCR was run by TCRdb on the multiplex PCR reads, yielding one entry per CDR3 protein. This table holds fewer than 450,000 distinct CDR3 sequences, approximately 15% found once. The data were also submitted as part of a second study, on T cells in Graves' hyperthyroidism and ophthalmopathy.

Sample: peripheral blood mononuclear cells (PBMCs), taken at new diagnosis, from a patient treated with antithyroid drugs. These TCRs come from a woman aged 40 to 49 with Graves disease. The CDR3 runs from the conserved cysteine through the conserved F or W. Not every row has a clone size; where given, it reads once, few, many or a size class.

j_call,v_call,clone_size,cdr3_aa
TRBJ1-5,TRBV19,NA,CASSMDRFNQPQHF
TRBJ2-7,TRBV28,NA,CASWGLARNSLYEQYF
TRBJ2-1,TRBV4-1,NA,CASSYSGGNEQFF
TRBJ2-7,TRBV7-9,NA,CASSGGPGLAGGRAKRQYF
TRBJ2-3,TRBV12-3/TRBV12-4,NA,CASSLGSGSWGLAGVRGTDTQYF
TRBJ1-1,TRBV30,many,CAWSGLRNTEAFF
TRBJ2-7,TRBV6-5,many,CASSYSVRNYEQYF
TRBJ2-2,TRBV11-2,many,CASSLGQINTGELFF
TRBJ2-3,TRBV5-1,many,CASSLYGDTQYF
TRBJ1-1,TRBV2,many,CASRASGPTLKYAEAFF
TRBJ1-5,TRBV12-3/TRBV12-4,many,CASSLSGSSNQPQHF
TRBJ2-1,TRBV12-3/TRBV12-4,many,CASCLTPDPVAFF
TRBJ2-3,TRBV28,NA,CASRDSDRGVDTQYF
TRBJ1-2,TRBV25-1,few,CASSKGARGYGYTF
TRBJ2-1,TRBV28,many,CASSLFEQQQFF
TRBJ1-1,TRBV28,many,CASVRRRRYYTEAFF
TRBJ2-5,TRBV5-5,few,CASSLDTHLGVAPDQETQYF
TRBJ2-7,TRBV5-6,few,CASSLVCGLAEQYF
TRBJ2-5,TRBV20-1,many,CSARTASGRNQETQYF
TRBJ1-5,TRBV11-2,many,CASSLGPTGHGPQHF
TRBJ2-7,TRBV12-3/TRBV12-4,many,CASSLGTSPEQYF
TRBJ2-7,TRBV28,many,CASSSSGHPYEQYF
TRBJ1-5,TRBV6-2/TRBV6-3,NA,CASSWGTGTNQPQHF
TRBJ2-2,TRBV11-3,many,CASSRTRDGELFF
TRBJ2-7,TRBV20-1,few,CSAIGLNSYEQYF
TRBJ1-1,TRBV2,many,CASSEVGGVSNTEAFF
TRBJ2-2,TRBV3-1,NA,CASSRLTSGRTGELFF
TRBJ2-5,TRBV28,many,CASSFKGHKYQETQYF
TRBJ1-5,TRBV7-9,NA,CASSTGQGDQPQHF
TRBJ2-7,TRBV2,many,CARPDRGVEQYF
TRBJ2-7,TRBV5-5,many,CASSLGMTSGMPGEQYF
TRBJ2-6,TRBV20-1,NA,CSARDFKDSGANVLTF
TRBJ2-7,TRBV5-5,many,CASSPTRTVFSYEQYF
TRBJ2-4,TRBV28,many,CASSPHGDGKNIQYF
TRBJ2-7,TRBV5-4,many,CASSGNPSYEQYF
TRBJ2-7,TRBV30,many,CAWSLLSGTSYEQYF
TRBJ2-3,TRBV18,many,CASSAGTSGTDTQYF
TRBJ1-6,TRBV5-6,many,CASSRTSMTSPLHF
TRBJ2-7,TRBV12-3/TRBV12-4,many,CASSLGNKQYF
TRBJ2-5,TRBV11-2,many,CASSLSGYETQYF
NA,TRBV18,many,CASSPLGTGGSETQYF
TRBJ2-1,TRBV2,many,CASIGTSSYNEQFF
TRBJ1-1,TRBV29-1,NA,CSALMNTEAFF
TRBJ2-3,TRBV3-1,few,CASSQDRGLAGSTDTQYF
TRBJ2-1,TRBV12-3/TRBV12-4,many,CASRGRGTYNEQFF
TRBJ2-3,TRBV9,many,CASSIGKGAGPVTDTQYF
TRBJ2-1,TRBV12-3/TRBV12-4,many,CASSWDGNNEQFF
TRBJ1-1,TRBV9,many,CASSVSYGNTEAFF
TRBJ2-3,TRBV18,many,CASSPEVTTDTQYF